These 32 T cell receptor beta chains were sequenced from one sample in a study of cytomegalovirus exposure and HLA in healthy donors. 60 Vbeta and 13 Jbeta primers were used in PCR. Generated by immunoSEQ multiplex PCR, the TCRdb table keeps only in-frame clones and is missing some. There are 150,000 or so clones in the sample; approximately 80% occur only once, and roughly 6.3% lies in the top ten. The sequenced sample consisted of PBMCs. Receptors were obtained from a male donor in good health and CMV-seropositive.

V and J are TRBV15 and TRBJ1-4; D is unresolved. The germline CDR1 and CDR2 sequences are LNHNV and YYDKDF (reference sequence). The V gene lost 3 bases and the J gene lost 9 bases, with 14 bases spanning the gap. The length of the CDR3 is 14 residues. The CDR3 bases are TGTGCCACCAGCAGGTCCGGGAGTGGGAAAAAACTGTTTTTT. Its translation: CATSRSGSGKKLFF.

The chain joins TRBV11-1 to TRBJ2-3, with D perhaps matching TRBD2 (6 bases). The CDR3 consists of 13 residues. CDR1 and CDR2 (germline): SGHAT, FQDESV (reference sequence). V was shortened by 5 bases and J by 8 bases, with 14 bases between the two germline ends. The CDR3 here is CASSQSGEATQYF. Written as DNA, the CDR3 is TGTGCCAGCAGCCAATCGGGAGAAGCTACGCAGTATTTT. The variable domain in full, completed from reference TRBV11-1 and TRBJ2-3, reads EAEVAQSPRYKITEKSQAVAFWCDPISGHATLYWYRQILGQGPELLVQFQDESVVDDSQLPKDRFSAERLKGVDSTLKIQPAELGDSAMYLCASSQSGEATQYFGPGTRLTVL.

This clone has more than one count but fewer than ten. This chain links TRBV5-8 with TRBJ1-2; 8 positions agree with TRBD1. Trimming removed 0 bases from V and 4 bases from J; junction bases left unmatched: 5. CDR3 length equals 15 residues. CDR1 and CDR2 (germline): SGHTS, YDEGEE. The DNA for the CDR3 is TGTGCCAGCAGCTTGGGGGACAGGTCGAGCTATGGCTACACCTTC. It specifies CASSLGDRSSYGYTF.

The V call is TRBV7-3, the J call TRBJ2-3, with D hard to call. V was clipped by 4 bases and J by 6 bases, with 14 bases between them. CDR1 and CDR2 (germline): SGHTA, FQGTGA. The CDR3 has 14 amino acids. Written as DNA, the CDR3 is TGTGCCAGCAGCTCGACTCTAACTGCGGATACGCAGTATTTT. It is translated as CASSSTLTADTQYF.

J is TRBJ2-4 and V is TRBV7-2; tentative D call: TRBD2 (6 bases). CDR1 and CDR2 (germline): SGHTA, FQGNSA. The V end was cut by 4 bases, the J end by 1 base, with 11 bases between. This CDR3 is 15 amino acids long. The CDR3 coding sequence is TGTGCCAGCAGCTCGCACGCGGGGGCCAAAAACATTCAGTACTTC. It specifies CASSSHAGAKNIQYF.

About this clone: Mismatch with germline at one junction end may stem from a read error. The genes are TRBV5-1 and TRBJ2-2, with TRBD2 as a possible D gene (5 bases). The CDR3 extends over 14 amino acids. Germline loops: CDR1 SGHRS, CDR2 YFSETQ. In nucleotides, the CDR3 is TGCGCCAGCAGCGAATTGGGGAACACCGGGGAGCTGTTCTTT. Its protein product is CASSELGNTGELFF.

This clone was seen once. The CDR3 bases are TGTGCCAGCAGCTTAGGGGTCCCGAGGAGTAGGAACACTGAAGCTTTCTTT. It yields the protein CASSLGVPRSRNTEAFF. The rearrangement joins TRBV11-3 to TRBJ1-1; D is undetermined. The CDR3 is 17 residues long. Trimming cost V 1 base and J 1 base, with 16 bases left between them. Looked up from germline, CDR1 is SGHNT and CDR2 is YENEEA.

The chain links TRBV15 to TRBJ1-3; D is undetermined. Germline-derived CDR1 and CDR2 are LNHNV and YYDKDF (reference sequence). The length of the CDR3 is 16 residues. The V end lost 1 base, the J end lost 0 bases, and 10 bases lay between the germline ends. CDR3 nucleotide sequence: TGTGCCACCAGCAGAGTGGAGTTCCGCTCTGGAAACACCATATATTTT. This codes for CATSRVEFRSGNTIYF.

The DNA of the CDR3 is TGTGCCAGCAGCTGGGACAGGGGATCCTACGAGCAGTACTTC. As protein: CASSWDRGSYEQYF. The rearrangement links TRBV11-2 to TRBJ2-5, with 10 positions matching TRBD1. The J call may be in error: the DNA end matches TRBJ2-7 better. The CDR3 length is 14 residues. Germline loops: CDR1 SGHAT, CDR2 FQNNGV.

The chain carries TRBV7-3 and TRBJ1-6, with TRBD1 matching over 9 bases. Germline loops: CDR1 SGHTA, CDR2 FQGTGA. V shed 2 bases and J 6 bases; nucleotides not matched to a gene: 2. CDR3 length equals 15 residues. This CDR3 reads CASSLVGQGNSPLHF. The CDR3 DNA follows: TGTGCCAGCAGCTTAGTGGGACAGGGTAATTCACCCCTCCACTTT.

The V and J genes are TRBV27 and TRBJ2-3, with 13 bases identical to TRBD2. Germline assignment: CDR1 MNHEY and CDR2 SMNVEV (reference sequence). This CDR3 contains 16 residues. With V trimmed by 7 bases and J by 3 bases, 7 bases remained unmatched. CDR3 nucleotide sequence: TGTGCCAGCACCTCAGGACTAGCGGGAGTAACAGATACGCAGTATTTT. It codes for CASTSGLAGVTDTQYF.

The CDR3 reads CASSPSPSGAGGKLFF. CDR3 bases: TGCGCCAGCAGCCCCTCCCCTTCGGGCGCCGGGGGAAAACTGTTTTTT. The chain recombines TRBV4-1 with TRBJ1-4, with D possibly matching TRBD1 (5 bases). V was trimmed by 4 bases and J by 10 bases, leaving 22 bases between them. CDR1 is MGHRA, CDR2 YSYEKL, per germline. The length of the CDR3 is 16 residues.

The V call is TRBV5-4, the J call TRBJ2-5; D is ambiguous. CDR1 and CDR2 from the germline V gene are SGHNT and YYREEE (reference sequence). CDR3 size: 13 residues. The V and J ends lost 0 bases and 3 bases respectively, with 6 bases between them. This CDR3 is CASSLGVEETQYF. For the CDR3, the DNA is TGTGCCAGCAGCTTGGGCGTAGAAGAGACCCAGTACTTC.

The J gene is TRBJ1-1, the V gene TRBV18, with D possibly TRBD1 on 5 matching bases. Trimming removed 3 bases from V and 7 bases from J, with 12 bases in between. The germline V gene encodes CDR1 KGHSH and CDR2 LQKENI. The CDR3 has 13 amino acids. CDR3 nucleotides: TGTGCCAGCTCACCCTCTTCGGGGGGTGAAGCTTTCTTT. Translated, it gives CASSPSSGGEAFF.

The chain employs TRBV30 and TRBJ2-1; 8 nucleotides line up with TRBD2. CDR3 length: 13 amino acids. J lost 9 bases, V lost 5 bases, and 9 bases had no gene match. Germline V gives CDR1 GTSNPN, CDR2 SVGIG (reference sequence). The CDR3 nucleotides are TGTGCCTGGGCCCCTCGCAGCGGGAGTGAGCAGTTCTTC. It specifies CAWAPRSGSEQFF. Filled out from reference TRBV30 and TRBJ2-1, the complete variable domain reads SQTIHQWPATLVQPVGSPLSLECTVEGTSNPNLYWYRQAAGRGLQLLFYSVGIGQISSEVPQNLSASRPQDRQFILSSKKLLLSDSGFYLCAWAPRSGSEQFFGPGTRLTVL.

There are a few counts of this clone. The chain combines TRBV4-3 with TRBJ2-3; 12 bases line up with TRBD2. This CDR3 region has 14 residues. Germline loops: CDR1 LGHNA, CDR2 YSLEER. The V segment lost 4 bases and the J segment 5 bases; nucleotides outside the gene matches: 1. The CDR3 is CASSPGLAGDTQYF. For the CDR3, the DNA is TGCGCCAGCAGCCCGGGACTAGCGGGAGATACGCAGTATTTT.

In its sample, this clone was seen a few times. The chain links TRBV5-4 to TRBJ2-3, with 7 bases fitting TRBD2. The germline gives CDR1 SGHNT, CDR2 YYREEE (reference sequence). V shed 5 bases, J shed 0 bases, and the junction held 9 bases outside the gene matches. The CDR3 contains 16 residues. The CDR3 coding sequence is TGTGCCAGCAGTGAGGTCGGGAGGACTAGCACAGATACGCAGTATTTT. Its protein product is CASSEVGRTSTDTQYF.

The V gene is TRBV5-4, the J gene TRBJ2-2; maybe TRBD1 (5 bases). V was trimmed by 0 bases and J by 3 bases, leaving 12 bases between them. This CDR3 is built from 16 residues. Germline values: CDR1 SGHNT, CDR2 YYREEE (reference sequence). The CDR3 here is CASSLEAGQHTGELFF. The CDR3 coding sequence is TGTGCCAGCAGCTTGGAGGCAGGGCAACACACCGGGGAGCTGTTTTTT. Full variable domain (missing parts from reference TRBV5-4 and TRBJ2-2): ETGVTQSPTHLIKTRGQQVTLRCSSQSGHNTVSWYQQALGQGPQFIFQYYREEENGRGNFPPRFSGLQFPNYSSELNVNALELDDSALYLCASSLEAGQHTGELFFGEGSRLTVL.

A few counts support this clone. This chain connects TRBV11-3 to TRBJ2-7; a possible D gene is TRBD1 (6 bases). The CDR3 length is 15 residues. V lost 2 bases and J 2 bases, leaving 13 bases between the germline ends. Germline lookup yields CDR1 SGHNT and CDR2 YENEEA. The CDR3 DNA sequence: TGTGCCAGCAGCTTAAGGGAACAGGGCCCCTACGAGCAGTACTTC. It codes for CASSLREQGPYEQYF.

The CDR3 reads CASSSGQGSGRRTGELFF. CDR3 nucleotides: TGTGCCAGCAGCTCGGGACAGGGCAGCGGGAGGCGTACCGGGGAGCTGTTTTTT. The chain uses TRBV9 and TRBJ2-2; D is perhaps TRBD1 or TRBD2 (9 bases each). The V gene lost 4 bases and the J gene lost 5 bases, with 24 bases spanning the gap. Germline-derived CDR1 and CDR2 are SGDLS and YYNGEE. The CDR3 spans 18 residues. Full variable domain (outside the CDR3, taken from reference TRBV9 and TRBJ2-2): DSGVTQTPKHLITATGQRVTLRCSPRSGDLSVYWYQQSLDQGLQFLIQYYNGEERAKGNILERFSAQQFPDLHSELNLSSLELGDSALYFCASSSGQGSGRRTGELFFGEGSRLTVL.

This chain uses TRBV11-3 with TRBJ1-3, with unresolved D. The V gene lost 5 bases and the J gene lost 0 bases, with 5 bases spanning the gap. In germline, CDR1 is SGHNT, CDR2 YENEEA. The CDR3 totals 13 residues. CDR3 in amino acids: CASSILSGNTIYF. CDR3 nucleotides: TGTGCCAGCAGCATCCTCTCTGGAAACACCATATATTTT.

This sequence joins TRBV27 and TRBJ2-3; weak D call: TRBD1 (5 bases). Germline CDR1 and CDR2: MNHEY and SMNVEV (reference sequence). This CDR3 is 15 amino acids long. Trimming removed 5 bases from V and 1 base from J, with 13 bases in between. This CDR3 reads CASSPRARGTDTQYF. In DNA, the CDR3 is TGTGCCAGCAGTCCTAGGGCCAGGGGCACAGATACGCAGTATTTT.

The CDR3 here is CASSGGGRVKSYEQYF. In DNA form, the CDR3 reads TGTGCCAGCAGCGGGGGGGGGCGTGTCAAATCCTACGAGCAGTACTTC. The chain links TRBV7-2 to TRBJ2-7; perhaps TRBD2 as D (7 bases). The CDR3 has 16 amino acids. Germline V gives CDR1 SGHTA, CDR2 FQGNSA. V was cut by 5 bases and J by 1 base, with 18 bases left in between. Variable domain in full (rest from reference TRBV7-2 and TRBJ2-7): GAGVSQSPSNKVTEKGKDVELRCDPISGHTALYWYRQSLGQGLEFLIYFQGNSAPDKSGLPSDRFSAERTGGSVSTLTIQRTQQEDSAVYLCASSGGGRVKSYEQYFGPGTRLTVT.

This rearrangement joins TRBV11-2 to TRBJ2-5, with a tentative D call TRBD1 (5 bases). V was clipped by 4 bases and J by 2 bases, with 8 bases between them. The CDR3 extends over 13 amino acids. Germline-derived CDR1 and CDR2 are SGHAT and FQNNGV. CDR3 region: CASSSRQQETQYF. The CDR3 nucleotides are TGTGCCAGCAGCTCCCGACAGCAAGAGACCCAGTACTTC.

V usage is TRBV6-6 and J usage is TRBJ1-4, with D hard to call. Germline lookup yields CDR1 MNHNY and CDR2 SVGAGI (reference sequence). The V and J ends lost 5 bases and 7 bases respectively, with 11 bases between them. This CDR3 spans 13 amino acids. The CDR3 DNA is TGTGCCAGCAGTCCGCGAACCTTTGAAAAACTGTTTTTT. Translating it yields CASSPRTFEKLFF.

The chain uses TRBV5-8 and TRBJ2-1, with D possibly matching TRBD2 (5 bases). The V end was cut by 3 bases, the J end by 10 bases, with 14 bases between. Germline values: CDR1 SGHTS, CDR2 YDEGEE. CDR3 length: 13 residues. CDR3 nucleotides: TGTGCCAGCAGCTGGAGCGAGGGCAGGGAGCAGTTCTTC. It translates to CASSWSEGREQFF.

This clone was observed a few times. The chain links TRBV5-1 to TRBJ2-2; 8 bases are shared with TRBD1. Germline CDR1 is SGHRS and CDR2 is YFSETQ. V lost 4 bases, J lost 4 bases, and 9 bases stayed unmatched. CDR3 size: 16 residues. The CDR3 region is CASSPVTGAVTGELFF. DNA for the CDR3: TGCGCCAGCAGCCCGGTGACAGGGGCAGTCACCGGGGAGCTGTTTTTT.

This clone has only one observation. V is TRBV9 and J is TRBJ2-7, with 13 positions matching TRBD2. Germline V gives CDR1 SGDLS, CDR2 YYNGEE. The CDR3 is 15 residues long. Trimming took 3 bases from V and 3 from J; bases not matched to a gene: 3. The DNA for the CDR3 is TGTGCCAGCAGCGAGGGACTAGCGGGAAACTACGAGCAGTACTTC. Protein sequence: CASSEGLAGNYEQYF.

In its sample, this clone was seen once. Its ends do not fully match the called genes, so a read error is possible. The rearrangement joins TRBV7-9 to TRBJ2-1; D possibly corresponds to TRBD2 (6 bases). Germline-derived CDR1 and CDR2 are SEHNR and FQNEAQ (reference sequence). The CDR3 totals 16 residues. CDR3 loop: CSSSPESGLRNNEQFF. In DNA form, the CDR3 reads TGTTCCAGCAGCCCAGAGTCAGGACTACGGAACAATGAGCAGTTCTTC.

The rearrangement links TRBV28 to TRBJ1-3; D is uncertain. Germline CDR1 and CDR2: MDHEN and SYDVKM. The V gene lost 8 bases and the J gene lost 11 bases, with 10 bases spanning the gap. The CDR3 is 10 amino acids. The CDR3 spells CASGGQAIYF. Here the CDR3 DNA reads TGTGCCAGCGGAGGGCAGGCCATATATTTT.

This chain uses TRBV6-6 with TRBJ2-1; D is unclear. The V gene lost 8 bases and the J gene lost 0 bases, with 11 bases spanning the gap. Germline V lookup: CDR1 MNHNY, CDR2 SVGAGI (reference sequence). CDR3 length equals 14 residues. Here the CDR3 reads CASGGTSSYNEQFF. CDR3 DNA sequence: TGTGCCAGCGGCGGCACCAGCTCCTACAATGAGCAGTTCTTC.

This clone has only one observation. CDR3 protein: CASSPTGGYAFF. CDR3 DNA: TGTGCCAGCAGCCCTACGGGGGGCTATGCTTTCTTT. The chain has TRBV7-9 and TRBJ1-1; a possible D gene is TRBD1 (6 bases). CDR1 and CDR2 from the germline V gene are SEHNR and FQNEAQ (reference sequence). CDR3 length: 12 amino acids. The germline V and J ends were trimmed by 5 bases and 11 bases, with 15 bases remaining between them.